Each of the 7 T cell receptor beta chains below was sequenced from the same sample in a study of siplizumab effects on memory and regulatory T cells. These receptors' antigens are unknown. Cocultured for five to seven days at 37°C were the mixed lymphocyte reaction cells. Sequencing was performed with immunoSEQ multiplex PCR; in TCRdb, only in-frame clones are kept and a portion is missing. The data hold about 20,000 clones, with 35% to 60% observed a single time. Sequenced material: CFSE-low (dividing) CD4+ T cells sorted from an allogeneic mixed lymphocyte reaction. These receptors were taken from a human donor in good health; the cells came from an allogeneic mixed lymphocyte reaction.

The chain joins TRBV6-5 to TRBJ1-2, with TRBD1 matching over 8 bases. The CDR3 is 13 amino acids. Per the germline V gene, CDR1 is MNHEY and CDR2 is SVGAGI. Germline trimming cut 5 bases from V and 4 bases from J; bases unmatched to any gene: 3. CDR3 residues: CASSQQGGYGYTF. The CDR3, as DNA: TGTGCCAGCAGTCAACAGGGGGGCTATGGCTACACCTTC.

The chain couples TRBV7-9 to TRBJ2-3; D is possibly TRBD2 (6 bases). The CDR3 is 14 amino acids. V lost 0 bases, J lost 6 bases, and 10 bases lay in between. The germline V gene encodes CDR1 SEHNR and CDR2 FQNEAQ (reference sequence). The CDR3 nucleotides read TGTGCCAGCAGCTTAGCGGTAGGGAGGGATACGCAGTATTTT. Its protein product is CASSLAVGRDTQYF.

The J gene is TRBJ1-2, the V gene TRBV5-5, with D tentatively TRBD1 (5 bases). Trimming took 3 bases from V and 7 from J, leaving 22 bases between them. Germline CDR1 and CDR2: SGHKS and YYEKEE (reference sequence). This CDR3 comprises 16 residues. CDR3 bases: TGTGCCAGCAGCTGGCGGGGGAGCCGTGGATTCGGTGGCTACACCTTC. It encodes CASSWRGSRGFGGYTF.

This clone was detected a few times. The genes are TRBV7-9 and TRBJ2-3; D gene uncertain. Germline V lookup: CDR1 SEHNR, CDR2 FQNEAQ (reference sequence). V was trimmed by 1 base and J by 1 base, leaving 12 bases between them. This CDR3 spans 16 amino acids. The CDR3 sequence is CASSLVVEWGTDTQYF. The CDR3 bases are TGTGCCAGCAGCTTAGTGGTAGAGTGGGGCACAGATACGCAGTATTTT.

This rearrangement joins TRBV7-9 to TRBJ2-4, with a weak D call TRBD1 (6 bases). Germline V gene data show CDR1 as SEHNR and CDR2 as FQNEAQ (reference sequence). This CDR3 comprises 11 residues. V was cut by 8 bases and J by 11 bases, with 13 bases left in between. CDR3 sequence: CASGTGYVQYF. CDR3 nucleotide sequence: TGTGCCAGCGGAACAGGGTATGTTCAGTACTTC.

The CDR3 is CASSRGQGTYEQYF. CDR3 nucleotide sequence: TGTGCCAGCAGCCGTGGACAGGGGACCTACGAGCAGTACTTC. V usage is TRBV11-1 and J usage is TRBJ2-5; 9 bases map to TRBD1. The DNA end favors TRBJ2-7, so the J call may be wrong. CDR1 is SGHAT, CDR2 FQDESV, per germline (reference sequence). This CDR3 has 14 amino acids.

This rearrangement joins TRBV4-2 to TRBJ2-5; 9 bases agree with TRBD1. Germline CDR1 and CDR2: LGHNA and YNFKEQ. J was trimmed by 2 bases and V by 1 base; bases with no gene match: 5. The CDR3 spans 16 residues. The CDR3 loop is CASSQALTGGQETQYF. The CDR3 DNA follows: TGTGCCAGCAGCCAAGCCCTGACAGGGGGTCAAGAGACCCAGTACTTC.